This T cell receptor (beta chain) emerged from a study of blood T cell repertoires in COVID-19. The overall study: COVID-19 samples collected from the United States, Italy and Spain covered acute and convalescent phases. PBMCs, B-cell-depleted T cells, or T cells provided the cDNA or gDNA that made up the material.

Germline loops: CDR1 MNHEY, CDR2 SMNVEV (reference sequence). This CDR3 has 15 residues. Trimming took 4 bases from V and 0 from J, leaving 12 bases between them. Patients at the Seattle site were enrolled during active infection and followed longitudinally. The assay was immunoSEQ multiplex PCR, and TCRdb's table has in-frame clones only and misses some. The repertoire has more than 300,000 clones, 90% of them found once; the top ten carry roughly 1%. The TCR sequence derives from a middle-aged woman with COVID-19, enrolled during active disease. What was sequenced was peripheral blood. The chain carries TRBV27 and TRBJ1-1; weak D call: TRBD1 (5 bases). DNA for the CDR3: TGTGCCAGCAGTTCCTGGGGGGTCCTGAACACTGAAGCTTTCTTT. It codes for CASSSWGVLNTEAFF.